One and the same sample provided the 11 T cell receptor beta chains below, sequenced in a study of blood T cell repertoires in COVID-19. Here immunoSEQ multiplex PCR was the method, and the copy in TCRdb shows in-frame clones only, minus some. The sample includes some 40,000 clones, just under 70% seen only once; the top ten take roughly 5.8%. The specimen sequenced was peripheral blood. These receptor sequences come from a man aged 80 or over with acute or convalescent COVID-19.

This chain connects TRBV6-5 to TRBJ2-3, with 10 nucleotides matching TRBD1. Per germline, CDR1 MNHEY and CDR2 SVGAGI. The CDR3 covers 15 residues. Trimming cost V 6 bases and J 3 bases; bases outside gene matches: 6. The CDR3 nucleotides are TGTGCCAGCAGCGTACGACAGGGGGCGACAGATACGCAGTATTTT. Protein sequence: CASSVRQGATDTQYF.

The rearrangement uses TRBV29-1 and TRBJ2-7, with D unclear. The CDR3 is made up of 12 amino acids. Trimming removed 7 bases at V and 0 bases at J, with 10 bases between. The germline V gene encodes CDR1 SQVTM and CDR2 ANQGSEA. The CDR3: CSAPPSSYEQYF. The CDR3 nucleotides are TGCAGCGCGCCCCCCAGCTCCTACGAGCAGTACTTC.

This clone has just a few counts. This chain connects TRBV19 to TRBJ2-1, with D tentatively TRBD2 (5 bases). V was cut by 1 base and J by 8 bases, with 12 bases left in between. Germline V gene sequence: CDR1 LNHDA, CDR2 SQIVND (reference sequence). The CDR3 is 14 amino acids. CDR3: CASSIADGSDEQFF. The CDR3 DNA reads TGTGCCAGTAGTATAGCAGACGGTAGCGATGAGCAGTTCTTC.

As to this clone: This sample also contains other DNA sequences that code for the same CDR3. The chain employs TRBV5-4 and TRBJ1-1; D is unresolved. With 0 bases removed from V and 5 bases from J, the gap between germline ends came to 11 bases. Germline-derived CDR1 and CDR2 are SGHNT and YYREEE (reference sequence). The CDR3 covers 14 residues. This chain's CDR3 is CASSLEGGETEAFF. CDR3 bases: TGTGCCAGCAGCTTGGAGGGCGGGGAAACTGAAGCTTTCTTT.

The genes are TRBV5-1 and TRBJ2-7; TRBD1 agrees at 8 bases. Trimming removed 6 bases from V and 0 bases from J; junction bases left unmatched: 5. Germline V gene lookup returns CDR1 SGHRS and CDR2 YFSETQ. CDR3 length equals 14 residues. The CDR3 protein is CASTEQGDSYEQYF. The CDR3 nucleotides are TGCGCCAGCACCGAACAGGGGGACTCCTACGAGCAGTACTTC.

CDR3 loop: CASSQDGNEKLFF. In DNA, the CDR3 is TGCGCCAGCAGCCAAGACGGTAATGAAAAACTGTTTTTT. The chain recombines TRBV4-3 with TRBJ1-4, with D uncertain. V was cut by 0 bases and J by 4 bases, with 3 bases left in between. The CDR3 is made up of 13 amino acids. The V gene's germline CDR1 is LGHNA and CDR2 YSLEER.

The chain uses TRBV5-4 and TRBJ2-5; D is perhaps TRBD1 (6 bases). V lost 5 bases, J lost 7 bases, and 18 bases lay in between. This CDR3 has 14 amino acids. Germline CDR1 reads SGHNT; CDR2 reads YYREEE (reference sequence). CDR3 coding DNA: TGTGCCAGCAGGCCGAGGCTGGAAGGGGGGACCCAGTACTTC. Translating gives CASRPRLEGGTQYF.

This CDR3 reads CASSQDTSGTYEQYF. The CDR3 DNA reads TGCGCCAGCAGCCAAGACACTAGCGGAACCTACGAGCAGTACTTC. The chain combines TRBV4-3 with TRBJ2-7; TRBD2 agrees at 8 bases. The CDR3 is 15 amino acids. V lost 0 bases and J lost 2; bases outside the gene matches: 3. Looked up from germline, CDR1 is LGHNA and CDR2 is YSLEER.

The chain employs TRBV2 and TRBJ2-1; the D is unclear. The germline gives CDR1 SNHLY, CDR2 FYNNEI. V was cut by 9 bases and J by 5 bases, with 11 bases left in between. The length of the CDR3 is 12 residues. For the CDR3, the DNA is TGTGCCAGGAATCTAGTGAACAATGAGCAGTTCTTC. As protein: CARNLVNNEQFF.

This clone occurred a few times. The chain links TRBV3-1 (or the pseudogene TRBV3-2) to TRBJ2-3; 7 nucleotides line up with TRBD2. Germline V CDR1 and CDR2: LGHDT, YNNKEL (reference sequence). Losses at the gene ends were 4 bases for V and 2 bases for J; bases not matched to a gene: 6. There are 15 residues in the CDR3. The CDR3 loop is CASSPRAGYTDTQYF. CDR3 in DNA: TGTGCCAGCAGCCCCCGAGCGGGGTACACAGATACGCAGTATTTT.

This sequence joins TRBV6-5 and TRBJ2-3; 7 nucleotides align to TRBD2. V lost 6 bases, J lost 2 bases, and 8 bases stayed unmatched. There are 15 residues in the CDR3. The V gene's germline CDR1 is MNHEY and CDR2 SVGAGI. The chain's CDR3 is CASSPPGGFTDTQYF. The CDR3 nucleotides are TGTGCCAGCAGCCCCCCCGGGGGGTTCACAGATACGCAGTATTTT.